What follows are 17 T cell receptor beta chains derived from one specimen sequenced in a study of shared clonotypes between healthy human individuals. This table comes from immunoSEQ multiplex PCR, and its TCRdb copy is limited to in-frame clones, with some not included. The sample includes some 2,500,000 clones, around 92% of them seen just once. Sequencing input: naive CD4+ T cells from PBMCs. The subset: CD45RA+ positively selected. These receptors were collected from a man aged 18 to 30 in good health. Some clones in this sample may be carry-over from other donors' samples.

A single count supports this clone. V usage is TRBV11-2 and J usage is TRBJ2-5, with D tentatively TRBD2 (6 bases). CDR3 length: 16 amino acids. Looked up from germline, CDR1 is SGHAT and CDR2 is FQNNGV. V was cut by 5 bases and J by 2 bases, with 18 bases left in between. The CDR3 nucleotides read TGTGCCAGCAGCCCGGGAAGGACGGGAGCTCAAGAGACCCAGTACTTC. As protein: CASSPGRTGAQETQYF. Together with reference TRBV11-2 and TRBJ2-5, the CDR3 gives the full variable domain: EAGVAQSPRYKIIEKRQSVAFWCNPISGHATLYWYQQILGQGPKLLIQFQNNGVVDDSQLPKDRFSAERLKGVDSTLKIQPAKLEDSAVYLCASSPGRTGAQETQYFGPGTRLLVL.

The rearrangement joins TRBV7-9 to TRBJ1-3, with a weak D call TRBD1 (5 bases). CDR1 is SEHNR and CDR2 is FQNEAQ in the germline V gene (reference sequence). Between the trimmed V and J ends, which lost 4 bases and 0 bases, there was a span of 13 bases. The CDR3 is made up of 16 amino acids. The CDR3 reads CASSSGRGGSGNTIYF. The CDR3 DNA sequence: TGTGCCAGCAGCTCAGGGCGAGGAGGCTCTGGAAACACCATATATTTT.

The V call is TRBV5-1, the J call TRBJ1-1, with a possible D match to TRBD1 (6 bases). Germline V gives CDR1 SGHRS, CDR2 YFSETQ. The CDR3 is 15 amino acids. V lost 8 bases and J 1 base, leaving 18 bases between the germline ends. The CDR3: CASLLGGTANTEAFF. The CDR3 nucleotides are TGCGCCAGTTTATTAGGGGGTACGGCGAACACTGAAGCTTTCTTT.

The CDR3 region is CASSFLSGISYEQYF. The CDR3 DNA sequence: TGCGCCAGCAGCTTCTTATCAGGGATCTCCTACGAGCAGTACTTC. The genes are TRBV5-1 and TRBJ2-7, with D perhaps matching TRBD1 (5 bases). Germline values: CDR1 SGHRS, CDR2 YFSETQ. V was shortened by 2 bases and J by 0 bases, with 12 bases between the two germline ends. The CDR3 runs to 15 residues.

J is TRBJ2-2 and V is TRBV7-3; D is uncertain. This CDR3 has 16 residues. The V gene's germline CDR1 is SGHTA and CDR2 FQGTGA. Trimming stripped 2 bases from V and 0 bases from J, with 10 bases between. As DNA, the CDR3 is TGTGCCAGCAGCTTAGTCCCAGCTGCGAACACCGGGGAGCTGTTTTTT. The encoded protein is CASSLVPAANTGELFF.

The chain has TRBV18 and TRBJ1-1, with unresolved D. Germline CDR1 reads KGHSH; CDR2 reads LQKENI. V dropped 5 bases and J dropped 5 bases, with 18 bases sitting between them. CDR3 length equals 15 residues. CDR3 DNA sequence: TGTGCCAGCTCAAGCCTGGCCGGGAGGCTTACTGAAGCTTTCTTT. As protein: CASSSLAGRLTEAFF.

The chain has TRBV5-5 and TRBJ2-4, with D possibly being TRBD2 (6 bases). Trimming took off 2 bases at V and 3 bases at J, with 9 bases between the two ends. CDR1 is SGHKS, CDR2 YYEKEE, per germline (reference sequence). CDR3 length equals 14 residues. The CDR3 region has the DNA TGTGCCAGCAGCTTTGGGGGGATCAAAAACATTCAGTACTTC. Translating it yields CASSFGGIKNIQYF.

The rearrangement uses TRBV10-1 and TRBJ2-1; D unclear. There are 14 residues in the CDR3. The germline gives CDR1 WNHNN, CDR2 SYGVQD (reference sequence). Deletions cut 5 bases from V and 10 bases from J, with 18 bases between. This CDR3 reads CASSLAIRVNEQFF. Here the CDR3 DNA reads TGCGCCAGCAGTTTAGCAATTAGGGTGAACGAGCAGTTCTTC.

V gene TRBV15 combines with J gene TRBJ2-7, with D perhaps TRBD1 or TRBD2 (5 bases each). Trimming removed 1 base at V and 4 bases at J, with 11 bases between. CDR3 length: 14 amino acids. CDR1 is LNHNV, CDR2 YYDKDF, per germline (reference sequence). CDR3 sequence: CATSRGDGVYEQYF. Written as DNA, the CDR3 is TGTGCCACCAGCAGAGGGGACGGGGTGTACGAGCAGTACTTC.

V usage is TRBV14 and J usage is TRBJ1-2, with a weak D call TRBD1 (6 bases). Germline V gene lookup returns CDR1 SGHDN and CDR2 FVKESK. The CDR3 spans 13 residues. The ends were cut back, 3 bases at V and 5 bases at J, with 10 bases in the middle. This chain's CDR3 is CASSHVGTYGYTF. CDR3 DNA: TGTGCCAGCAGCCATGTGGGGACATATGGCTACACCTTC.

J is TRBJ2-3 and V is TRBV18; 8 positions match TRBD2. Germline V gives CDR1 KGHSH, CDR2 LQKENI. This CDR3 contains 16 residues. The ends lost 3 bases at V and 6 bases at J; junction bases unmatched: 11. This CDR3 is CASSPLSAGAGDTQYF. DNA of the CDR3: TGTGCCAGCTCACCCTTATCAGCGGGAGCAGGGGATACGCAGTATTTT.

This chain's CDR3 is CASSRGLAGAGGTGELFF. DNA of the CDR3: TGCGCCAGCAGCCGCGGACTAGCGGGAGCGGGGGGAACCGGGGAGCTGTTTTTT. This sequence joins TRBV4-3 and TRBJ2-2, with 13 bases lining up with TRBD2. The germline gives CDR1 LGHNA, CDR2 YSLEER. The V gene end was trimmed by 4 bases and the J gene end by 5 bases; junction bases not matched to a gene: 10. This CDR3 comprises 18 residues.

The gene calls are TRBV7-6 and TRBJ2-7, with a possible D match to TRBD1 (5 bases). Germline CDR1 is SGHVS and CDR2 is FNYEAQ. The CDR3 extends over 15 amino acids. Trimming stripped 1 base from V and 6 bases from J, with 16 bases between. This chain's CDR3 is CASSLDARVIGEQYF. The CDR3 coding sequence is TGTGCCAGCAGCTTAGACGCCAGGGTAATCGGCGAGCAGTACTTC. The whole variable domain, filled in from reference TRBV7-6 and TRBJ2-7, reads GAGVSQSPRYKVTKRGQDVALRCDPISGHVSLYWYRQALGQGPEFLTYFNYEAQQDKSGLPNDRFSAERPEGSISTLTIQRTEQRDSAMYRCASSLDARVIGEQYFGPGTRLTVT.

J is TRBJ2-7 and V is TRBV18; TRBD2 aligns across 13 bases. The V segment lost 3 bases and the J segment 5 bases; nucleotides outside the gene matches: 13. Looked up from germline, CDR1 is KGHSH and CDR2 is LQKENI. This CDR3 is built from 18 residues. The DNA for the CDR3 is TGTGCCAGCTCACCCTATACTAGCGGGAGGGCCTCTGGGCACGAGCAGTACTTC. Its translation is CASSPYTSGRASGHEQYF.

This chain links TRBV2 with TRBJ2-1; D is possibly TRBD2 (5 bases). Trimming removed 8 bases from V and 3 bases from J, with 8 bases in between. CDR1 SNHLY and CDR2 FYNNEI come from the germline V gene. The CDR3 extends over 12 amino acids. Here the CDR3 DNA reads TGTGCCAGCGTAGAGGGCTACAATGAGCAGTTCTTC. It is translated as CASVEGYNEQFF. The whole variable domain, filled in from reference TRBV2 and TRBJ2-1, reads EPEVTQTPSHQVTQMGQEVILRCVPISNHLYFYWYRQILGQKVEFLVSFYNNEISEKSEIFDDQFSVERPDGSNFTLKIRSTKLEDSAMYFCASVEGYNEQFFGPGTRLTVL.

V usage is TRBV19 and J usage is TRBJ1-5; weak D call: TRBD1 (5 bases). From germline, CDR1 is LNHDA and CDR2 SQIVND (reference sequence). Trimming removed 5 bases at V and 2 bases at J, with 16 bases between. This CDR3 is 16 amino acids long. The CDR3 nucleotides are TGTGCCAGTAGTCTCCCGTTCGGGGCTGGCAATCAGCCCCAGCATTTT. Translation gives CASSLPFGAGNQPQHF.

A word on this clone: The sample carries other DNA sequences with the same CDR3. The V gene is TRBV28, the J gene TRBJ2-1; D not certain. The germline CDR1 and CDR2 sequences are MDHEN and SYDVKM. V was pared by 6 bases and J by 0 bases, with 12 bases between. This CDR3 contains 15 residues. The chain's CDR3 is CASSLGGSSYNEQFF. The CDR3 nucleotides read TGTGCCAGCAGCCTCGGCGGAAGCTCCTACAATGAGCAGTTCTTC.